This T cell receptor (beta chain) derives from a study of CXCR3-negative and CXCR3-positive naive CD8 T cells. In preparing the TRB cDNA libraries, 5' RACE with UMI labels was used. For each CDR3 protein, TCRdb gives one entry from its re-call of the 5' RACE reads, without DNA. The specimen's table records some 100,000 distinct CDR3 sequences. General study results and limits: TRB CDR3s were more hydrophobic in CXCR3-positive than in CXCR3-negative naive cells.

Sorts that each held 270,000 or so cells were run in triplicate for every CD8+ T cell subset. Note on this clonotype: Its antigen is not identified.

The clonotype comes from a human donor in good health. Some clones in this sample may be carry-over from other donors' samples. Material: naive CXCR3+ CD8+ T cells from blood. Described subset: CD45RO-CCR7+CD27+CD95- naive CD8+ T cells expressing CXCR3 (TNR3+).

CDR3 loop: CASSPGDLRTGELFF. The V call is TRBV6-6, the J call TRBJ2-2; TCRdb indicates TRBD1, and absent DNA this call remains unverified. The germline V gene encodes CDR1 MNHNY and CDR2 SVGAGI (reference sequence). This CDR3 spans 15 amino acids.